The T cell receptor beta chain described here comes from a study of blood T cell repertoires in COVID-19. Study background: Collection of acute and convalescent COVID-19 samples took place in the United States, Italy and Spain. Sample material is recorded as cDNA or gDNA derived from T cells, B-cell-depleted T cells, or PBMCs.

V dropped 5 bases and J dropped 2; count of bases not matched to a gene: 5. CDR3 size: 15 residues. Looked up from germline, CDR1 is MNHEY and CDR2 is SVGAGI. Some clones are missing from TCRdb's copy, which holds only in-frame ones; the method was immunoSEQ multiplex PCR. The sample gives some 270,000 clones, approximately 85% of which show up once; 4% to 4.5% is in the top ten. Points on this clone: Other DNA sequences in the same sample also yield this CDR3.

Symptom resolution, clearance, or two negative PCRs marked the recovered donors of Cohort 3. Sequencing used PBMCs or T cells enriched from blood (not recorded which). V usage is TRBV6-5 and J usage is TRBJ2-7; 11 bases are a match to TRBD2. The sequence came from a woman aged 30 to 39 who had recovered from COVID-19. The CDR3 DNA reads TGTGCCAGCAGTACTCTAGCGGGGGGACCCTACGAGCAGTACTTC. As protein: CASSTLAGGPYEQYF.